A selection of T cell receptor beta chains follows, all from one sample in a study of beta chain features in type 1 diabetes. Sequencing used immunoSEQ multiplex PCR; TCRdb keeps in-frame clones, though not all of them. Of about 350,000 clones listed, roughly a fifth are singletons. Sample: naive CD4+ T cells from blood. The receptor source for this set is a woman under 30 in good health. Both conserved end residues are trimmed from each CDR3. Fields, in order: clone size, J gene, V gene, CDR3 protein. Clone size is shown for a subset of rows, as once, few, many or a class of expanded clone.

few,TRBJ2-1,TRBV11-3,ASRWSSYNEQF
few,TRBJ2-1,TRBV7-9,ASSRRTHYNEQF
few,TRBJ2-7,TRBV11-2,ASSSAGSRY
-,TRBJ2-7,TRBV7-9,ASSPGRSASDEQY
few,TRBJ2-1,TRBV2,ASSELRTGKNEQF
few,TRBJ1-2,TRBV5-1,ASSLTEGAGVGYT
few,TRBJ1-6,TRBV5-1,ASSLGRAENSPLH
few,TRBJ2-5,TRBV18,ASSPPGTSQETQY
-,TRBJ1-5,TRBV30,AWSIGDQPQH
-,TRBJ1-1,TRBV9,ASSELQGTGEAF
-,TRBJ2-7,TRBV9,ASSPIQGREQY
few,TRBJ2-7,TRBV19,ASNPGSPRPTDEQY
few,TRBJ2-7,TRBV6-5,ATFGVGSSYEQY
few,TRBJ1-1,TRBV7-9,ASSLTPTSNTEAF
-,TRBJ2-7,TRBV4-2,ASSQDRQGANYEQY
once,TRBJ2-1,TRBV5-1,ASSRLAGGGEQF
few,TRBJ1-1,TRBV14,ASSQIGRTTEAF
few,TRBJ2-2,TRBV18,ASSPQTDLLGELF
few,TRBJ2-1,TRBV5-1,ASSLPSGRYNEQF
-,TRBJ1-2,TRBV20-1,SAPSRGGYT
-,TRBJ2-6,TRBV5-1,ASSFGQGGGPGANVLT